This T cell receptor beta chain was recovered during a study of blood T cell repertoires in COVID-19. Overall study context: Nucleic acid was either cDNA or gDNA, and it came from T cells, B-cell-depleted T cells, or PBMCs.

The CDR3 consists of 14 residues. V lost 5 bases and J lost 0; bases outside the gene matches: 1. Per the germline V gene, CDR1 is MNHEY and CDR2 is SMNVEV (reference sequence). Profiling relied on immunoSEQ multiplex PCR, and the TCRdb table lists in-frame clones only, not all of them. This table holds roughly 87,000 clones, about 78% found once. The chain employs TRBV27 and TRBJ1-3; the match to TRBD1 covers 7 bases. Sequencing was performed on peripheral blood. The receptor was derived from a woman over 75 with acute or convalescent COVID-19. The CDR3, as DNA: TGTGCCAGCAGTCGGGACAGCTCTGGAAACACCATATATTTT. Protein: CASSRDSSGNTIYF.